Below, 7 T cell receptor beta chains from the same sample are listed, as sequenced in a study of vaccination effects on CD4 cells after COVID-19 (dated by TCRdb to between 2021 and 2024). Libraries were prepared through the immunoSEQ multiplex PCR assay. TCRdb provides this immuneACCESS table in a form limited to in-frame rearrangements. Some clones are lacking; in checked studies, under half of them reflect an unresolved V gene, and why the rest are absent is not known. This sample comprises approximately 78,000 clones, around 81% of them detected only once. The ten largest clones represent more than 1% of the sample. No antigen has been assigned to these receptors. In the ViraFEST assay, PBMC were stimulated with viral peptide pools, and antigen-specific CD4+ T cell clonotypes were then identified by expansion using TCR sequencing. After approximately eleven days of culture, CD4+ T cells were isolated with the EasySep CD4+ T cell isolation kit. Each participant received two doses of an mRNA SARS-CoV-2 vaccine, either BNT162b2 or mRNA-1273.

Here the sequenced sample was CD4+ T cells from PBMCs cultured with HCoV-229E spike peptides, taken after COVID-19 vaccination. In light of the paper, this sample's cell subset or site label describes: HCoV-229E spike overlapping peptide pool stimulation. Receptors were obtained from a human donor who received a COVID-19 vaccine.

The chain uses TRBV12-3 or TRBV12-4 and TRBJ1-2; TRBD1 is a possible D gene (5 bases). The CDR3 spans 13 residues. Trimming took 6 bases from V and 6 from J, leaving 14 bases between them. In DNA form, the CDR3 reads TGTGCCAGCAGGCGAATCGGGGGGGATGGCTACACCTTC. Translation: CASRRIGGDGYTF.

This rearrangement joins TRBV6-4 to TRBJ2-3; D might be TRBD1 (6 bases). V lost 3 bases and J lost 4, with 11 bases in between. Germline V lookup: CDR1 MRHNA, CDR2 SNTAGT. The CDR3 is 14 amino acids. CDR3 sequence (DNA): TGTGCCAGCAGTGAGCAGGGGTTATCAGATACGCAGTATTTT. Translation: CASSEQGLSDTQYF.

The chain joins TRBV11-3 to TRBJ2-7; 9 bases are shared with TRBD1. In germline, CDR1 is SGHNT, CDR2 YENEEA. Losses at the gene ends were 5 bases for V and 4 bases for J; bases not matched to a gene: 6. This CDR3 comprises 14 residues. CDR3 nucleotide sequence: TGTGCCAGCAGCGCACAGGGGGCTCGGTACGAGCAGTACGTC. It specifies CASSAQGARYEQYV.

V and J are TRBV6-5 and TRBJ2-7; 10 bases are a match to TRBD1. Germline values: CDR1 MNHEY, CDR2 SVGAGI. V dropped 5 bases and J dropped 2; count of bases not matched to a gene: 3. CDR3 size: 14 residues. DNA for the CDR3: TGTGCCAGCAGTCGTGGACAGGGGGCCTACGAGCAGTACGTC. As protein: CASSRGQGAYEQYV.

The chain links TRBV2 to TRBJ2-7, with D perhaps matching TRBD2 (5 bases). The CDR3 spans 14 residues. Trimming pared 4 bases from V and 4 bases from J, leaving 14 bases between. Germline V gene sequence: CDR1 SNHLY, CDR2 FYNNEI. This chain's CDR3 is CASSVVPPGYEQYV. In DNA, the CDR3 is TGTGCCAGCAGTGTTGTCCCTCCGGGGTACGAGCAGTACGTC.

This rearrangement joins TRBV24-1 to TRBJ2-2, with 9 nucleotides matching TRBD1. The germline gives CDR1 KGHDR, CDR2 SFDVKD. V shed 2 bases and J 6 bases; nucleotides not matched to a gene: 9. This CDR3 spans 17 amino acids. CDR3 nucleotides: TGTGCCACCAGTGATTCTACCGGGACAGGGAATTCCGGGGAGCTGTTTTTT. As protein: CATSDSTGTGNSGELFF.

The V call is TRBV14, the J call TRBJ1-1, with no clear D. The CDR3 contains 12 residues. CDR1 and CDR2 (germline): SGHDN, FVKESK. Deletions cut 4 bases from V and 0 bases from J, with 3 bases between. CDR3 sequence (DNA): TGTGCCAGCAGCCGTGTGAACACTGAAGCTTTCTTT. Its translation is CASSRVNTEAFF. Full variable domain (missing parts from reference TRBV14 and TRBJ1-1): EAGVTQFPSHSVIEKGQTVTLRCDPISGHDNLYWYRRVMGKEIKFLLHFVKESKQDESGMPNNRFLAERTGGTYSTLKVQPAELEDSGVYFCASSRVNTEAFFGQGTRLTVV.